Following are 24 T cell receptor beta chains from one sample sequenced in a study of CD8 T cells in ankylosing spondylitis. Study-wide findings and caveats: Made up of under 10 highly homologous variants, a TCR beta motif appeared characteristic of ankylosing spondylitis blood.

TCRdb processed the 5' RACE reads anew with MiXCR; each CDR3 protein has one entry. The sample consists of 800,000 to 900,000 distinct CDR3 sequences, about 11% of them appearing once. No antigen has been identified for these receptors. Sequenced material: blood, either unsorted or a sorted T cell fraction (not recorded which). These receptors were taken from a male donor with ankylosing spondylitis.

This clonotype was counted only a few times. This chain joins TRBV10-1 and TRBJ2-3; 10 nucleotides match TRBD2. Germline lookup yields CDR1 WNHNN and CDR2 SYGVQD (reference sequence). Trimming cost V 4 bases and J 2 bases; bases outside gene matches: 15. This CDR3 comprises 19 residues. Here the CDR3 reads CASSGTLAGEEWYTDTQYF. DNA of the CDR3: TGCGCCAGCAGTGGTACTCTAGCGGGAGAGGAATGGTACACAGATACGCAGTATTTT.

This clonotype was detected many times. The rearrangement joins TRBV18 to TRBJ2-7; the D is unclear. CDR1 and CDR2 (germline): KGHSH, LQKENI. V dropped 4 bases and J dropped 0 bases, with 13 bases sitting between them. The CDR3 is 15 amino acids. The CDR3 loop reads CASSRRRTDSYEQYF. The DNA for the CDR3 is TGTGCCAGCTCACGCAGGCGAACCGACTCCTACGAGCAGTACTTC.

This clonotype has a count of ten or more. The chain carries TRBV20-1 and TRBJ1-6; the D gene is possibly TRBD1 (5 bases). Germline assignment: CDR1 DFQATT and CDR2 SNEGSKA (reference sequence). This CDR3 region has 15 residues. The ends were cut back, 5 bases at V and 0 bases at J, with 11 bases in the middle. DNA of the CDR3: TGCAGTGCTCGGGACCGGAGCTCCTATAATTCACCCCTCCACTTT. Translation gives CSARDRSSYNSPLHF.

This clonotype was seen only a few times. The genes are TRBV5-1 and TRBJ2-5, with D perhaps assigned TRBD1 or TRBD2 (5 bases each). The CDR3 spans 14 residues. Trimming took off 4 bases at V and 5 bases at J, with 15 bases between the two ends. CDR1 SGHRS and CDR2 YFSETQ come from the germline V gene. The CDR3 bases are TGCGCCAGCAGCGGAGGCAGGGTCACGGAGACCCAGTACTTC. It yields the protein CASSGGRVTETQYF.

The chain joins TRBV7-2 to TRBJ1-1; 9 bases are shared with TRBD1. V was pared by 5 bases and J by 3 bases, with 7 bases of the junction left unmatched. CDR1 is SGHTA, CDR2 FQGNSA, per germline. This CDR3 is built from 15 residues. CDR3 sequence reads: CASSNPGQGHTEAFF. CDR3 coding DNA: TGTGCCAGCAGCAATCCGGGACAGGGTCACACTGAAGCTTTCTTT.

The V gene is TRBV4-2, the J gene TRBJ1-4, with 9 nucleotides matching TRBD1. There are 17 residues in the CDR3. The V segment lost 5 bases and the J segment 8 bases; nucleotides outside the gene matches: 15. CDR1 is LGHNA and CDR2 is YNFKEQ in the germline V gene. The CDR3 region is CASSNRDRVLSYEKLFF. CDR3 DNA: TGTGCCAGCAGCAACCGGGACAGGGTATTATCGTACGAAAAACTGTTTTTT.

The V and J genes are TRBV7-9 and TRBJ1-1, with D possibly being TRBD1 (6 bases). V was clipped by 2 bases and J by 6 bases, with 13 bases between them. This CDR3 comprises 14 residues. CDR1 is SEHNR, CDR2 FQNEAQ, per germline (reference sequence). CDR3 in amino acids: CASSLPVDRSEAFF. In DNA form, the CDR3 reads TGTGCCAGCAGCTTACCGGTCGACAGGTCTGAAGCTTTCTTT.

The chain recombines TRBV28 with TRBJ2-3; the D call may be TRBD1 or TRBD2 (6 bases each). The CDR3 has 15 amino acids. V shed 4 bases and J shed 4 bases, with 15 bases lying between them. Germline V gene sequence: CDR1 MDHEN, CDR2 SYDVKM. CDR3 sequence: CASSWGQGGADTQYF. CDR3 DNA: TGTGCCAGCAGTTGGGGGCAGGGAGGAGCAGATACGCAGTATTTT.

This clonotype appeared a few times. J is TRBJ1-6 and V is TRBV7-3; D is perhaps TRBD1 (6 bases). The germline gives CDR1 SGHTA, CDR2 FQGTGA. The CDR3 totals 13 residues. Trimming cost V 5 bases and J 12 bases, with 14 bases left between them. CDR3: CASSPGQTGPLHF. CDR3 DNA sequence: TGTGCCAGCAGCCCAGGACAGACTGGACCCCTCCACTTT.

This chain links TRBV27 with TRBJ2-3, with a possible D match to TRBD1 (5 bases). Trimming removed 1 base from V and 4 bases from J, with 12 bases in between. Per the germline V gene, CDR1 is MNHEY and CDR2 is SMNVEV (reference sequence). The CDR3 consists of 15 residues. Written as DNA, the CDR3 is TGTGCCAGCAGTTTATGGGGCAGGTCAGCAGATACGCAGTATTTT. It specifies CASSLWGRSADTQYF.

The J gene is TRBJ1-1, the V gene TRBV6-1; D remains ambiguous. Trimming removed 5 bases from V and 1 base from J, with 11 bases in between. The CDR3 has 14 amino acids. Germline assignment: CDR1 MNHNS and CDR2 SASEGT. DNA of the CDR3: TGTGCCAGCAGTCGCACCGGTCGGAACACTGAAGCTTTCTTT. Amino acid sequence: CASSRTGRNTEAFF.

This clonotype was seen at least ten times. The rearrangement links TRBV9 to TRBJ1-2, with D maybe TRBD1 (6 bases). The CDR3 extends over 15 amino acids. Germline-derived CDR1 and CDR2 are SGDLS and YYNGEE. V lost 0 bases and J lost 3, with 12 bases in between. CDR3 DNA: TGTGCCAGCAGCGTAGAGTCGGGGGGCCACTATGGCTACACCTTC. It encodes CASSVESGGHYGYTF. Drawing the rest from reference TRBV9 and TRBJ1-2, the complete variable domain is DSGVTQTPKHLITATGQRVTLRCSPRSGDLSVYWYQQSLDQGLQFLIQYYNGEERAKGNILERFSAQQFPDLHSELNLSSLELGDSALYFCASSVESGGHYGYTFGSGTRLTVV.

As DNA, the CDR3 is TGCAGTGCTAGAGGGGGCGCAGGGGACCCTTCACCCCTCCACTTT. Encoded protein: CSARGGAGDPSPLHF. This sequence joins TRBV20-1 and TRBJ1-6, with a weak D call TRBD1 (6 bases). The CDR3 has 15 residues. V lost 1 base and J 9 bases, leaving 16 bases between the germline ends. In germline, CDR1 is DFQATT, CDR2 SNEGSKA (reference sequence).

This clonotype was recorded at least ten times. The V gene is TRBV4-3, the J gene TRBJ2-1, with no clear D. Looked up from germline, CDR1 is LGHNA and CDR2 is YSLEER. Trimming took 1 base from V and 8 from J, leaving 3 bases between them. This CDR3 is 11 amino acids long. The CDR3 coding sequence is TGCGCCAGCAGCCAAGGCTATGAGCAGTTCTTC. Its protein product is CASSQGYEQFF.

V and J are TRBV7-9 and TRBJ2-5; possibly TRBD1 for D (6 bases). The V gene lost 5 bases and the J gene lost 2 bases, with 12 bases spanning the gap. This CDR3 contains 14 residues. Germline V gives CDR1 SEHNR, CDR2 FQNEAQ (reference sequence). CDR3: CASSPGAAQETQYF. CDR3 coding DNA: TGTGCCAGCAGCCCAGGGGCGGCACAAGAGACCCAGTACTTC.

This clonotype showed up just a few times. V is TRBV5-5 and J is TRBJ1-1; D gene ambiguous. CDR1 and CDR2 from the germline V gene are SGHKS and YYEKEE (reference sequence). The V end was cut by 0 bases, the J end by 5 bases, with 14 bases between. The CDR3 has 15 residues. CDR3 sequence reads: CASSLVGELGTEAFF. As DNA, the CDR3 is TGTGCCAGCAGCTTGGTTGGGGAACTCGGTACTGAAGCTTTCTTT.

This clonotype was detected only a few times. This rearrangement joins TRBV14 to TRBJ2-1; D is possibly TRBD2 (6 bases). The CDR3 totals 16 residues. Germline assignment: CDR1 SGHDN and CDR2 FVKESK. Trimming removed 2 bases at V and 1 base at J, with 12 bases between. The CDR3 protein is CASSQRRDLSYNEQFF. CDR3 DNA sequence: TGTGCCAGCAGCCAACGCCGGGACTTATCCTACAATGAGCAGTTCTTC. Combining the CDR3 with reference TRBV14 and TRBJ2-1 gives the whole variable domain EAGVTQFPSHSVIEKGQTVTLRCDPISGHDNLYWYRRVMGKEIKFLLHFVKESKQDESGMPNNRFLAERTGGTYSTLKVQPAELEDSGVYFCASSQRRDLSYNEQFFGPGTRLTVL.

This clonotype occurred a few times. The CDR3 loop reads CRAEVLARPYEQYF. CDR3 coding DNA: TGCAGAGCAGAAGTACTAGCGCGGCCCTACGAGCAGTACTTC. The chain has TRBV20-1 and TRBJ2-7, with TRBD2 matching 7 bases. In germline, CDR1 is DFQATT, CDR2 SNEGSKA (reference sequence). CDR3 length: 14 residues.

The CDR3 loop reads CASSPGPGTYNEQFF. The CDR3, as DNA: TGTGCCAGCAGCCCGGGACCGGGCACCTACAATGAGCAGTTCTTC. The chain joins TRBV7-3 to TRBJ2-1; D may correspond to TRBD1 or TRBD2 (5 bases each). The CDR3 extends over 15 amino acids. Germline V gives CDR1 SGHTA, CDR2 FQGTGA. Trimming took off 5 bases at V and 2 bases at J, with 13 bases between the two ends. The whole variable domain, filled in from reference TRBV7-3 and TRBJ2-1, reads GAGVSQTPSNKVTEKGKYVELRCDPISGHTALYWYRQSLGQGPEFLIYFQGTGAADDSGLPNDRFFAVRPEGSVSTLKIQRTERGDSAVYLCASSPGPGTYNEQFFGPGTRLTVL.

V usage is TRBV3-1 and J usage is TRBJ2-1; D unclear. Germline assignment: CDR1 LGHDT and CDR2 YNNKEL (reference sequence). V lost 2 bases to trimming and J lost 0 bases, with 8 bases between them. The CDR3 sequence is 15 residues long. The CDR3 spells CASSQTRSSYNEQFF. The CDR3 DNA reads as TGTGCCAGCAGCCAAACTCGAAGCTCCTACAATGAGCAGTTCTTC.

Ten or more counts support this clonotype. This sequence joins TRBV6-5 and TRBJ1-1; 7 bases map to TRBD1. CDR3 length: 15 residues. Germline V CDR1 and CDR2: MNHEY, SVGAGI. V shed 2 bases and J 1 base; nucleotides not matched to a gene: 4. The CDR3 DNA reads TGTGCCAGCAGTTACATGGGGACAGCGAACACTGAAGCTTTCTTT. Protein sequence: CASSYMGTANTEAFF.

This rearrangement joins TRBV18 to TRBJ1-6; perhaps TRBD1 as D (5 bases). V was trimmed by 1 base and J by 7 bases, leaving 11 bases between them. CDR1 and CDR2 (germline): KGHSH, LQKENI. The length of the CDR3 is 15 residues. The CDR3 sequence: CASSPQQAPNSPLHF. The CDR3 coding sequence is TGTGCCAGCTCACCACAACAGGCCCCCAATTCACCCCTCCACTTT. The complete variable domain, with remaining parts taken from reference TRBV18 and TRBJ1-6, reads NAGVMQNPRHLVRRRGQEARLRCSPMKGHSHVYWYRQLPEEGLKFMVYLQKENIIDESGMPKERFSAEFPKEGPSILRIQQVVRGDSAAYFCASSPQQAPNSPLHFGNGTRLTVT.

The chain employs TRBV9 and TRBJ1-5; D not resolved. CDR1 SGDLS and CDR2 YYNGEE come from the germline V gene. The CDR3 runs 14 residues. Trimming left V 2 bases short and J 9 bases short, with 15 bases between. CDR3 nucleotide sequence: TGTGCCAGCAGCGTCGGCAGCCCTGCAACGCCCCAGCATTTT. This encodes CASSVGSPATPQHF.

This clonotype has only a few counts. The chain employs TRBV6-2 or TRBV6-3 and TRBJ1-5; D gene unclear. V shed 4 bases and J shed 5 bases, with 9 bases lying between them. The CDR3 has 13 residues. Germline V gene sequence: CDR1 MNHEY, CDR2 SVGEGT. CDR3 protein: CASSSFSDQPQHF. In DNA, the CDR3 is TGTGCCAGCAGTTCGTTTTCTGATCAGCCCCAGCATTTT.